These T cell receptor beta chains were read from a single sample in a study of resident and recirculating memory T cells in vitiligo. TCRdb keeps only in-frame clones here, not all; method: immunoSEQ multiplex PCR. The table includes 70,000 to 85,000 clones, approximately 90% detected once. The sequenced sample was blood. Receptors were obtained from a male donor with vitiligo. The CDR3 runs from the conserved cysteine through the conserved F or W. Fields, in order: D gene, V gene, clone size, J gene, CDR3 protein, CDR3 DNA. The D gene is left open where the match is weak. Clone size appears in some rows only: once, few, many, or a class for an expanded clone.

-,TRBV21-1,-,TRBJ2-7,CASSNRPVVGQGRKREQYF,TGTGCCAGCAGCAACCGCCCGGTTGTAGGACAGGGGAGAAAACGCGAGCAGTACTTC
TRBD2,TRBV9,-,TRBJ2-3,CASSVGGSGGVTDTQYF,TGTGCCAGCAGCGTAGGGGGTAGCGGGGGGGTGACAGATACGCAGTATTTT
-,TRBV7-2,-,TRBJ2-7,CASSLVGQGLSEQYF,TGTGCCAGCAGCTTAGTAGGTCAGGGCCTCAGCGAGCAGTACTTC
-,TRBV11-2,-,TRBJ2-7,CASSSRPYEQYF,TGTGCCAGCAGCTCCAGGCCCTACGAGCAGTACTTC
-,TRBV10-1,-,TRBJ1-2,CASGGRTGGGYTF,TGCGCCAGCGGAGGTAGAACGGGCGGCGGCTACACCTTC
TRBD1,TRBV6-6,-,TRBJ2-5,CASSSTGGRETQYF,TGTGCCAGCAGTTCTACAGGGGGAAGGGAGACCCAGTACTTC
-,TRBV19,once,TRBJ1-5,CATTTGSGNQPQHF,TGTGCCACCACCACGGGGTCTGGCAATCAGCCCCAGCATTTT
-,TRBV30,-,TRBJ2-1,CAWALTGYNEQFF,TGTGCCTGGGCCCTTACAGGGTACAATGAGCAGTTCTTC
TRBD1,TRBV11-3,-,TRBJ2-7,CASSLAGQGSYEQYF,TGTGCCAGCAGCTTAGCGGGACAGGGATCCTACGAGCAGTACTTC
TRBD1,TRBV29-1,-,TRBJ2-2,CSATGPGELFF,TGCAGCGCGACAGGGCCCGGGGAGCTGTTTTTT
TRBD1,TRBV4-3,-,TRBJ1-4,CASSQRQGYGEKLFF,TGCGCCAGCAGCCAAAGACAGGGGTATGGAGAAAAACTGTTTTTT
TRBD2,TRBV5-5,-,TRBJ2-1,CASRISGGASEQFF,TGTGCCAGCCGGATTAGCGGGGGGGCCTCTGAGCAGTTCTTC
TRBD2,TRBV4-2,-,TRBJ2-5,CASSQERGQETQYF,TGTGCCAGCAGCCAAGAGCGGGGGCAAGAGACCCAGTACTTC
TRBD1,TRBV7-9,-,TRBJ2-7,CASRPPGQGYEQYF,TGTGCCAGCAGGCCACCGGGACAGGGCTACGAGCAGTACTTC
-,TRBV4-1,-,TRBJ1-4,CASSQVISAVPANEKLFF,TGCGCCAGCAGCCAAGTAATTTCTGCCGTGCCGGCTAATGAAAAACTGTTTTTT
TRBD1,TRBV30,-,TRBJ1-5,CAYPPRPGGQPQHF,TGTGCCTATCCTCCGAGGCCAGGGGGTCAGCCCCAGCATTTT
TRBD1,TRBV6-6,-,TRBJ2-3,CASSYRTGAADTQYF,TGTGCCAGCAGTTACCGGACAGGGGCGGCAGATACGCAGTATTTT
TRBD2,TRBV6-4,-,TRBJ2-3,CASSDSLASTDTQYF,TGTGCCAGCAGTGACTCACTAGCGAGCACAGATACGCAGTATTTT
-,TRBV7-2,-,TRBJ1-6,CASSLERSKRPLHF,TGTGCCAGCAGCTTAGAAAGGAGCAAAAGGCCCCTCCACTTT
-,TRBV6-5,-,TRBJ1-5,CASGNSNQPQHF,TGTGCCAGCGGCAATAGCAATCAGCCCCAGCATTTT
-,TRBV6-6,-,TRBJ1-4,CASSSPGGGLEKLFF,TGTGCCAGCAGTTCCCCGGGGGGGGGCCTTGAAAAACTGTTTTTT
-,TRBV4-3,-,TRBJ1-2,CASSRHPRDGYTF,TGCGCCAGCAGCCGTCACCCCCGGGATGGCTACACCTTC
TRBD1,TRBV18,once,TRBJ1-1,CASSPARAGGTEAFF,TGTGCCAGCTCGCCAGCCCGGGCAGGGGGGACTGAAGCTTTCTTT
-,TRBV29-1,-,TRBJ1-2,CSVDLGGPKGYTF,TGCAGCGTTGACCTCGGGGGACCTAAAGGCTACACCTTC
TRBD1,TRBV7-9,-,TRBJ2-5,CASSSATGVETQYF,TGTGCCAGCAGCTCGGCGACAGGGGTGGAGACCCAGTACTTC
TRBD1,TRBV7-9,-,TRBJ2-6,CASGWTGGSGANVLTF,TGTGCCAGCGGTTGGACAGGGGGCTCGGGGGCCAACGTCCTGACTTTC
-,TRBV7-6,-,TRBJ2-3,CASSLSSSDTQYF,TGTGCCAGCAGCTTAAGTAGCTCAGATACGCAGTATTTT
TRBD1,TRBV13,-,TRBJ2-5,CASSMSGGRETQYF,TGTGCCAGCAGCATGTCAGGGGGCAGGGAGACCCAGTACTTC
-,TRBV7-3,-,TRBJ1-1,CASSQGVNTEAFF,TGTGCCAGCAGCCAAGGGGTGAACACTGAAGCTTTCTTT
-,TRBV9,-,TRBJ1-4,CASSVSPGFNEKLFF,TGTGCCAGCAGCGTATCCCCGGGGTTTAATGAAAAACTGTTTTTT
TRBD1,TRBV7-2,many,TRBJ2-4,CASSAAGGIALGKNIQYF,TGTGCCAGCAGCGCCGCAGGGGGAATCGCTTTGGGCAAAAACATTCAGTACTTC
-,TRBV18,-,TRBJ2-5,CASSPVSGRGSETQYF,TGTGCCAGCTCACCAGTTTCGGGCAGGGGTTCGGAGACCCAGTACTTC
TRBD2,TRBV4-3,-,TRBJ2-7,CASSRRPGTSGGAISHEQYF,TGCGCCAGCAGCCGCAGGCCCGGGACTAGCGGGGGGGCCATATCCCACGAGCAGTACTTC
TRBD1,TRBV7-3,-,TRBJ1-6,CASSLGQGRSPLHF,TGTGCCAGCAGCCTCGGACAGGGTCGTTCACCCCTCCACTTT
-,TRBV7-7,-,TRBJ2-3,CASSGNQGDTQYF,TGTGCCAGCAGCGGGAACCAGGGTGATACGCAGTATTTT
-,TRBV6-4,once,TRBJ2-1,CASSDSGARNEQFF,TGTGCCAGCAGTGACTCCGGTGCCCGCAATGAGCAGTTCTTC
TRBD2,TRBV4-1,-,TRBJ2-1,CASSSRTRAYNEQFF,TGCGCCAGCAGCTCGAGGACTAGAGCCTACAATGAGCAGTTCTTC
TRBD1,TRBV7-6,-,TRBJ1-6,CASSSGQGATSPLHF,TGTGCCAGCAGCTCGGGACAGGGGGCGACCTCACCCCTCCACTTT
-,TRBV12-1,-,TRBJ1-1,CASSFVAGKNTEAFF,TGTGCCAGCAGCTTTGTAGCAGGGAAGAACACTGAAGCTTTCTTT
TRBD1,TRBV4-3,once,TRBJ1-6,CASSRERQGMTWNSPLHF,TGCGCCAGCAGCCGGGAAAGACAGGGAATGACCTGGAATTCACCCCTCCACTTT
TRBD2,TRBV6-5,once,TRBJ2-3,CASSYGSGAADTQYF,TGTGCCAGCAGTTATGGAAGCGGGGCGGCAGATACGCAGTATTTT
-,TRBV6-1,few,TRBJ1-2,CASSERLDNLNGYTF,TGTGCCAGCAGTGAACGGCTGGACAATTTAAATGGCTACACCTTC
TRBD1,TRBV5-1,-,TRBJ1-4,CASSLVGTGGPGVFF,TGCGCCAGCAGCTTGGTTGGGACAGGCGGCCCTGGGGTGTTTTTT
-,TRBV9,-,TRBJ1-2,CASSPDGLYGYTF,TGTGCCAGCAGCCCGGACGGACTCTATGGCTACACCTTC
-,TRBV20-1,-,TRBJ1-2,CSATRGGGYTF,TGCAGTGCTACCCGCGGAGGTGGCTACACCTTC
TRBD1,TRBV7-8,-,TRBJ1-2,CASSVLQGAGGYTF,TGTGCCAGCAGCGTATTACAGGGGGCAGGGGGCTACACCTTC
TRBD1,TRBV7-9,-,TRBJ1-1,CASSLVGSGGAGTEAFF,TGTGCCAGCAGCTTAGTTGGGTCAGGGGGCGCAGGAACTGAAGCTTTCTTT
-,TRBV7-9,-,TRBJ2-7,CASSLASGNYEQYF,TGTGCCAGCAGCTTAGCGTCAGGGAACTACGAGCAGTACTTC
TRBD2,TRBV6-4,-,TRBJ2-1,CASSDRLAGDNEQFF,TGTGCCAGCAGTGACCGACTAGCGGGAGACAATGAGCAGTTCTTC
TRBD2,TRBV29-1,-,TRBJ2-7,CSVAILLLSGGTYEQYF,TGCAGCGTTGCCATACTTCTACTAAGCGGGGGAACCTACGAGCAGTACTTC
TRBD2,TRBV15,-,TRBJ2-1,CATSGGEERGAPYNEQFF,TGTGCCACCAGCGGAGGGGAGGAGCGGGGGGCACCCTACAATGAGCAGTTCTTC
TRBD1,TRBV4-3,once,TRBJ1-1,CASSQGQLNTEAFF,TGCGCCAGCAGCCAGGGACAGTTGAACACTGAAGCTTTCTTT
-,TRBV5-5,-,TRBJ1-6,CASSLGDTNNSPLHF,TGTGCCAGCAGCTTGGGGGACACCAATAATTCACCCCTCCACTTT